The 28 T cell receptor beta chains in this list originate from one sample, sequenced in a study of blood T cells in healthy people across ages. A J-beta primer mix and a sample-barcoded 5' primer were used in a second PCR of about 7 to 11 cycles. TCRdb re-called the 5' RACE reads through MiXCR, storing one row per CDR3 protein. The profile shows some 880,000 distinct CDR3 sequences, under 40% of them singletons. Sequencing was performed on blood. Receptors originate from a man aged 18 to 29 in good health.

Turning to this clonotype: A read error may produce the germline difference seen at one junction end. This chain connects TRBV6-2 or TRBV6-3 to TRBJ2-1; D might be TRBD2 (5 bases). Germline V lookup: CDR1 MNHEY, CDR2 SVGEGT. The CDR3 extends over 14 amino acids. The CDR3 sequence: CTSSYWQWRSEQFF. The CDR3 DNA is TGTACCAGCAGTTACTGGCAATGGAGGAGTGAGCAGTTCTTC.

The V call is TRBV10-3, the J call TRBJ2-5; a possible D gene is TRBD1 (5 bases). The ends were cut back, 6 bases at V and 11 bases at J, with 22 bases in the middle. Germline V lookup: CDR1 ENHRY, CDR2 SYGVKD. The CDR3 has 14 amino acids. The DNA of the CDR3 is TGTGCCATCAGAACAGGTATCCGGAACAATGAGCAGTACTTC. The encoded protein is CAIRTGIRNNEQYF.

Details on this clonotype: Relative to the germline gene, one junction end is altered; a read error may explain this. This rearrangement joins TRBV4-3 to TRBJ1-6; D not resolved. CDR3 length: 12 residues. Per germline, CDR1 LGHNA and CDR2 YSLEER. In nucleotides, the CDR3 is TGCGCCAGCAGCCAAGATCGATCACCCCCCCACTTT. This sequence encodes CASSQDRSPPHF.

The chain carries TRBV10-2 and TRBJ2-1; TRBD1 agrees at 8 bases. The CDR3 totals 15 residues. J gave up 10 bases and V 6 bases, and 14 bases lay outside the gene matches. CDR1 and CDR2 (germline): WSHSY, SAAADI. The CDR3 region has the DNA TGCGCCAGCAGGAAGACTACAGGGGGGCCTTACGAGCAGTTCTTC. Translation: CASRKTTGGPYEQFF.

Only a few counts were recorded for this clonotype. The rearrangement links TRBV4-3 to TRBJ2-1; either TRBD1 or TRBD2 may fit D (6 bases each). The DNA end is more similar to TRBJ2-7, so the J call may be wrong. There are 15 residues in the CDR3. In germline, CDR1 is LGHNA, CDR2 YSLEER. CDR3: CASSRTGAAYNEQYF. The CDR3 nucleotides read TGCGCCAGCAGCCGCACGGGGGCCGCCTACAATGAGCAGTACTTC.

This clonotype was detected many times. The V call is TRBV12-3 or TRBV12-4, the J call TRBJ2-3; no reliable D call. The length of the CDR3 is 14 residues. The V and J ends lost 7 bases and 2 bases respectively, with 13 bases between them. The CDR3 bases are TGTGCCAGCATCGCCACTGCCCTCACAGATACGCAGTATTTT. Its protein is CASIATALTDTQYF.

The gene calls are TRBV20-1 and TRBJ1-2; TRBD1 agrees at 12 bases. Germline lookup yields CDR1 DFQATT and CDR2 SNEGSKA (reference sequence). The CDR3 is 13 residues long. The ends lost 5 bases at V and 7 bases at J; junction bases unmatched: 5. Here the CDR3 DNA reads TGCAGTGCTTGGGGACAGGGGGCGGTTGGCTACACCTTC. It specifies CSAWGQGAVGYTF.

Only a few counts were recorded for this clonotype. The genes are TRBV7-9 and TRBJ1-1, with D unclear. The CDR3 totals 14 residues. The V gene's germline CDR1 is SEHNR and CDR2 FQNEAQ (reference sequence). V dropped 2 bases and J dropped 0 bases, with 7 bases sitting between them. CDR3 bases: TGTGCCAGCAGCTTACCGATTATGAACACTGAAGCTTTCTTT. Encoded protein: CASSLPIMNTEAFF.

V usage is TRBV4-3 and J usage is TRBJ2-3, with 11 bases identical to TRBD2. Per germline, CDR1 LGHNA and CDR2 YSLEER. This CDR3 spans 16 amino acids. After removal of 6 bases from V and 4 bases from J, the junction contained 9 bases not matched to a gene. CDR3 in amino acids: CASSPASGGRADTQYF. The CDR3 DNA follows: TGCGCCAGCAGTCCGGCTAGCGGGGGGAGGGCAGATACGCAGTATTTT.

The chain uses TRBV29-1 and TRBJ2-3, with D possibly called TRBD1 or TRBD2 (5 bases each). This CDR3 comprises 14 residues. Per the germline V gene, CDR1 is SQVTM and CDR2 is ANQGSEA. V was pared by 4 bases and J by 3 bases, with 14 bases between. The CDR3 bases are TGCAGCGTTGTGGGGACCAATCCGACAGATACGCAGTATTTT. It encodes CSVVGTNPTDTQYF.

The V gene is TRBV20-1, the J gene TRBJ2-4, with TRBD2 matching over 9 bases. The last part of the DNA fits TRBJ2-7 better; the J call may be wrong. Germline values: CDR1 DFQATT, CDR2 SNEGSKA (reference sequence). The CDR3 sequence is 15 residues long. CDR3 amino acids: CSARGLASGEYEQYF. The CDR3, as DNA: TGCAGTGCTAGAGGTTTGGCTAGCGGGGAATACGAGCAGTACTTC.

This clonotype has a handful of counts. The chain is built from TRBV7-9 and TRBJ2-4; TRBD1 matches at 7 bases. J lost 0 bases, V lost 0 bases, and 2 bases had no gene match. Germline V gene data show CDR1 as SEHNR and CDR2 as FQNEAQ (reference sequence). The CDR3 has 16 residues. CDR3: CASSLATGIAKNIQYF. The CDR3 DNA sequence: TGTGCCAGCAGCTTAGCGACAGGGATAGCCAAAAACATTCAGTACTTC.

The gene calls are TRBV7-2 and TRBJ2-3, with 7 bases aligning to TRBD1. The CDR3 loop spans 15 amino acids. Losses at the gene ends were 1 base for V and 4 bases for J; bases not matched to a gene: 5. Germline loops: CDR1 SGHTA, CDR2 FQGNSA. This CDR3 reads CASSLGDSRPDTQYF. DNA for the CDR3: TGTGCCAGCAGCTTAGGGGACAGCCGGCCAGATACGCAGTATTTT. Variable domain in full (rest from reference TRBV7-2 and TRBJ2-3): GAGVSQSPSNKVTEKGKDVELRCDPISGHTALYWYRQSLGQGLEFLIYFQGNSAPDKSGLPSDRFSAERTGGSVSTLTIQRTQQEDSAVYLCASSLGDSRPDTQYFGPGTRLTVL.

The V call is TRBV4-1, the J call TRBJ2-5; D may correspond to TRBD1 or TRBD2 (5 bases each). V gave up 1 base and J gave up 1 base, with 10 bases separating them. Germline lookup yields CDR1 MGHRA and CDR2 YSYEKL. The CDR3 length is 15 residues. This chain's CDR3 is CASSQAQGVQETQYF. The CDR3 DNA is TGCGCCAGCAGCCAAGCCCAGGGAGTCCAAGAGACCCAGTACTTC.

The chain combines TRBV19 with TRBJ1-1; perhaps TRBD1 as D (6 bases). The V gene's germline CDR1 is LNHDA and CDR2 SQIVND (reference sequence). V was cut by 7 bases and J by 7 bases, with 13 bases left in between. The CDR3 is 12 amino acids. In DNA form, the CDR3 reads TGTGCCAGTACTTGGGGGGCGCGTGAAGCTTTCTTT. Translated, it gives CASTWGAREAFF.

The chain recombines TRBV20-1 with TRBJ2-1; 10 nucleotides align to TRBD2. The DNA matches TRBJ2-7 better at its end, which makes the J call doubtful. Per the germline V gene, CDR1 is DFQATT and CDR2 is SNEGSKA (reference sequence). The CDR3 contains 17 residues. CDR3 amino acids: CSASSSGGGGSYNEQYF. CDR3 DNA: TGCAGTGCTAGCTCCAGCGGGGGGGGAGGCTCCTACAATGAGCAGTACTTC.

This chain uses TRBV12-3 or TRBV12-4 with TRBJ1-1; D call uncertain. The ends were cut back, 6 bases at V and 3 bases at J, with 11 bases in the middle. This CDR3 spans 13 amino acids. CDR3 loop: CASSPRVYTEAFF. The CDR3 region has the DNA TGTGCCAGCAGCCCGAGGGTGTACACTGAAGCTTTCTTT.

This clonotype was observed a handful of times. The V gene is TRBV3-1, the J gene TRBJ2-3; D is undetermined. Trimming left V 1 base short and J 2 bases short, with 13 bases between. Germline CDR1 LGHDT, CDR2 YNNKEL (reference sequence). The CDR3 is made up of 16 amino acids. DNA for the CDR3: TGTGCCAGCAGCCAAGGCGTCGTCCCTGACACAGATACGCAGTATTTT. It yields the protein CASSQGVVPDTDTQYF.

The chain joins TRBV20-1 to TRBJ2-3, with unresolved D. The CDR3 runs 17 residues. Per germline, CDR1 DFQATT and CDR2 SNEGSKA (reference sequence). V dropped 3 bases and J dropped 4 bases, with 23 bases sitting between them. The CDR3 DNA follows: TGCAGTGCTAGTAACCCTACGAGACCTCGTGGATCAGATACGCAGTATTTT. It translates to CSASNPTRPRGSDTQYF.

This sequence joins TRBV11-2 and TRBJ2-1; D possibly uses TRBD1 or TRBD2 (5 bases each). Per germline, CDR1 SGHAT and CDR2 FQNNGV. V shed 6 bases and J shed 8 bases, with 20 bases lying between them. The length of the CDR3 is 15 residues. CDR3 loop: CASREPGRLTHEQFF. CDR3 in DNA: TGTGCCAGCAGGGAACCGGGACGGCTAACACATGAGCAGTTCTTC.

The rearrangement joins TRBV4-3 to TRBJ1-6; perhaps TRBD1 as D (5 bases). The germline V and J ends were trimmed by 0 bases and 2 bases, with 8 bases remaining between them. The V gene's germline CDR1 is LGHNA and CDR2 YSLEER. The CDR3 is 16 amino acids. The CDR3 DNA follows: TGCGCCAGCAGCCAAGAAAGGGACCCCTATAATTCACCCCTCCACTTT. This translates into CASSQERDPYNSPLHF.

This clonotype showed up just a few times. This sequence may be a read error, since a much larger clone differs from it by one base. This rearrangement joins TRBV20-1 to TRBJ2-1; D may match TRBD1 or TRBD2 (5 bases each). Germline CDR1 DFQATT, CDR2 SNEGSKA (reference sequence). The CDR3 contains 12 residues. CDR3 sequence reads: CRTQGVANEQFF. The CDR3 bases are TGCAGGACCCAGGGAGTGGCCAATGAGCAGTTCTTC.

This clonotype was seen at least ten times. The chain uses TRBV4-3 and TRBJ1-2, with a weak D call TRBD1 (5 bases). V was clipped by 0 bases and J by 5 bases, with 10 bases between them. Germline loops: CDR1 LGHNA, CDR2 YSLEER. The CDR3 loop spans 14 amino acids. CDR3 in amino acids: CASSQDLGVYGYTF. In DNA form, the CDR3 reads TGCGCCAGCAGCCAAGATCTGGGGGTTTATGGCTACACCTTC.

J is TRBJ2-5 and V is TRBV2; TRBD2 is a possible D gene (6 bases). With 3 bases removed from V and 11 bases from J, the gap between germline ends came to 19 bases. The germline V gene encodes CDR1 SNHLY and CDR2 FYNNEI. This CDR3 comprises 14 residues. The CDR3 sequence: CASSESGDDNEQYF. In nucleotides, the CDR3 is TGTGCCAGCAGTGAGTCGGGGGATGACAATGAGCAGTACTTC. Using reference TRBV2 and TRBJ2-5 for the parts outside the CDR3, the full variable domain is EPEVTQTPSHQVTQMGQEVILRCVPISNHLYFYWYRQILGQKVEFLVSFYNNEISEKSEIFDDQFSVERPDGSNFTLKIRSTKLEDSAMYFCASSESGDDNEQYFGPGTRLLVL.

The chain carries TRBV7-9 and TRBJ2-7; 8 positions match TRBD1. This CDR3 spans 16 amino acids. CDR1 is SEHNR and CDR2 is FQNEAQ in the germline V gene (reference sequence). Trimming took 3 bases from V and 10 from J; bases not matched to a gene: 17. The CDR3 reads CASSFLRGLYQEAQYF. The CDR3 DNA follows: TGTGCCAGCAGCTTCCTCAGGGGGCTCTACCAAGAGGCCCAGTACTTC.

In its sample, this clonotype was seen a few times. V usage is TRBV10-3 and J usage is TRBJ1-1; perhaps TRBD1 as D (6 bases). The V end lost 4 bases, the J end lost 0 bases, and 21 bases lay between the germline ends. Germline CDR1 reads ENHRY; CDR2 reads SYGVKD. The CDR3 contains 18 residues. The CDR3 is CAISGRQESLLMNTEAFF. As DNA, the CDR3 is TGTGCCATCAGTGGTAGACAGGAGTCCCTCCTCATGAACACTGAAGCTTTCTTT.

On this clonotype: Given a much more abundant clone one base away, this may be a read error. The chain is built from TRBV4-2 and TRBJ2-3; D perhaps matches TRBD2 (6 bases). Germline loops: CDR1 LGHNA, CDR2 YNFKEQ. The germline V and J ends were trimmed by 1 base and 4 bases, with 12 bases remaining between them. This CDR3 is built from 15 residues. Here the CDR3 DNA reads TGTGCCAGCAGCCAAGGACTAGTCGGCGCAGATACGCAGTATTTT. Protein: CASSQGLVGADTQYF.

This clonotype occurred a few times. The chain recombines TRBV6-6 with TRBJ2-1; D not resolved. Germline V gives CDR1 MNHNY, CDR2 SVGAGI (reference sequence). The V end lost 3 bases, the J end lost 0 bases, and 9 bases lay between the germline ends. This CDR3 has 15 residues. The chain's CDR3 is CASSYNRNSYNEQFF. For the CDR3, the DNA is TGTGCCAGCAGTTATAATCGGAACTCCTACAATGAGCAGTTCTTC.